This T cell receptor beta chain was sequenced for a study of early stage breast cancer tumors. The germline CDR1 and CDR2 sequences are SNHLY and FYNNEI. Trimming removed 3 bases from V and 0 bases from J, with 14 bases in between. The CDR3 runs to 17 residues. Data came from immunoSEQ multiplex PCR; TCRdb stores just in-frame clones and leaves some out. This sample has about 72,000 clones, with roughly 80% found just once. This clone is a singleton in its sample. No antigen is known for it. General observations from the study: In most of the 16 patients, blood comparison separated tumor from normal breast. Enriched TCRB sequences shared across patients were mostly commonly generated sequences.

This clonotype was sampled from a person in their sixties with breast cancer. Sequenced material: blood. The V and J genes are TRBV2 and TRBJ2-2; D call uncertain. The DNA of the CDR3 is TGTGCCAGCAGTGATTTTGTCCTTTTTGCGAACACCGGGGAGCTGTTTTTT. Translated, it gives CASSDFVLFANTGELFF.